This T cell receptor (beta chain) stems from a study of cytomegalovirus exposure and HLA in healthy donors. Study background: Some 80 million unique TCR sequences came from HLA-typed donors in an early release. The study's findings and limits: As a later analysis revealed, most CMV-associated TCR beta chains appeared HLA-restricted. Cytomegalovirus-associated TCR beta chains were listed, numbering 164.

The CDR3 sequence is 13 residues long. V lost 3 bases and J 6 bases, leaving 12 bases between the germline ends. Germline CDR1 is SGHAT and CDR2 is FQDESV (reference sequence). On this clone: Its cognate antigen is unknown.

With 60 Vbeta and 13 Jbeta primers, the PCR was carried out. The data were produced by immunoSEQ multiplex PCR, yet TCRdb's version contains in-frame clones alone and is incomplete. The sample includes 200,000 to 300,000 clones, 70% to 90% of them seen just once. Material for sequencing was PBMCs. The sequence came from a woman between 40 and 50 years old in good health and CMV-seropositive. This chain links TRBV11-1 with TRBJ2-7; D may be TRBD1 (5 bases). This chain's CDR3 is CASSFNSGPEQYF. In nucleotides, the CDR3 is TGTGCCAGCAGCTTTAACTCAGGGCCCGAGCAGTACTTC.